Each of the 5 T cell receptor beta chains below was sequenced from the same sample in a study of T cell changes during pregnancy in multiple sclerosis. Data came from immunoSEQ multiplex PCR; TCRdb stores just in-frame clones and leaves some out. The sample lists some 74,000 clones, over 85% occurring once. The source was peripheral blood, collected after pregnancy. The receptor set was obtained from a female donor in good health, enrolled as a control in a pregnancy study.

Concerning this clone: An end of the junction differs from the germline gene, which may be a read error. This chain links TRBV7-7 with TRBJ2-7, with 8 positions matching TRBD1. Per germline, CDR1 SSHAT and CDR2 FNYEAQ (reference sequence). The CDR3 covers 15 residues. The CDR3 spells CASSSGQGATYEQYF. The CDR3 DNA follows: TGTGCTAGCAGTTCCGGACAGGGTGCTACCTACGAGCAGTACTTC.

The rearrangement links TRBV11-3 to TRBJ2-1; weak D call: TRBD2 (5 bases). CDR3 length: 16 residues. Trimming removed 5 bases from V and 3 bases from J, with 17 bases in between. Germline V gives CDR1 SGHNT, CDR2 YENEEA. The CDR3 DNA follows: TGTGCCAGCAGCCCGCAGCTAAGCGGCCTCTACAATGAGCAGTTCTTC. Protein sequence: CASSPQLSGLYNEQFF.

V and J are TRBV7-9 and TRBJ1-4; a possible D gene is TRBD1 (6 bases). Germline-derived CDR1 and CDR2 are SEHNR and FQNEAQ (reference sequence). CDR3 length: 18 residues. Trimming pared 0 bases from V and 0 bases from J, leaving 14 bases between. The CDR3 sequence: CASSLAAGGGATNEKLFF. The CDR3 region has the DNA TGTGCCAGCAGCTTAGCGGCGGGGGGGGGCGCAACTAATGAAAAACTGTTTTTT.

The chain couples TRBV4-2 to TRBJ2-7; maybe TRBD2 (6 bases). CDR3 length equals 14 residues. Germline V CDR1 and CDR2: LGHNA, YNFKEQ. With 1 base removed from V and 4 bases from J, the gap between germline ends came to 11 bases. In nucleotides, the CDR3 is TGTGCCAGCAGCCAAGCTACGGGAGAATACGAGCAGTACTTC. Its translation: CASSQATGEYEQYF.

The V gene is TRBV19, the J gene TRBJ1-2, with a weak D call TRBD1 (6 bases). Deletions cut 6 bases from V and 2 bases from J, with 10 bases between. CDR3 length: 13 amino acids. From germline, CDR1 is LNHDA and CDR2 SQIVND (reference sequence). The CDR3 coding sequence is TGTGCCAGTAGCGCAACAGGGAACTATGGCTACACCTTC. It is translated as CASSATGNYGYTF.